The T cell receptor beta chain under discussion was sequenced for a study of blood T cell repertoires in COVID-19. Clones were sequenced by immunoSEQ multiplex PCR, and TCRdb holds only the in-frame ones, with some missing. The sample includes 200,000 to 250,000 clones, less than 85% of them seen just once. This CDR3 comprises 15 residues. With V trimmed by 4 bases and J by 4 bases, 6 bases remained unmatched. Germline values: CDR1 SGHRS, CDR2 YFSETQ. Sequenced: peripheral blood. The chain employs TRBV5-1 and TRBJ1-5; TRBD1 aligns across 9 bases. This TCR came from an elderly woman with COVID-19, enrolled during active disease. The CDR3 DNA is TGCGCCAGCAGCCCCACGACAGGGGGGAATCAGCCCCAGCATTTT. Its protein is CASSPTTGGNQPQHF.